A single sample is the source of the 24 T cell receptor beta chains below, sequenced in a study of technical replicates of blood from a handful of donors. Generated by immunoSEQ multiplex PCR, the TCRdb table keeps only in-frame clones and is missing some. The repertoire holds 55,000 to 70,000 clones, around 86% seen once, with about 5% in the top ten. Sequences were obtained from PBMCs. All receptors derive from a human donor in good health. Some clones in this sample may be carry-over from other donors' samples.

This chain uses TRBV4-1 with TRBJ2-1; TRBD2 is a possible D gene (5 bases). The CDR3 length is 18 residues. V lost 0 bases to trimming and J lost 6 bases, with 21 bases between them. Germline V lookup: CDR1 MGHRA, CDR2 YSYEKL. This chain's CDR3 is CASSQDPASRGRVNEQFF. In nucleotides, the CDR3 is TGCGCCAGCAGCCAAGATCCAGCTAGCCGAGGTAGGGTCAATGAGCAGTTCTTC.

About this clone itself: Other DNA variants within this sample encode the same CDR3. CDR3 coding DNA: TGCGCCAGCACCGCTGGGGGGGGCTACAATGAGCAGTTCTTC. Encoded protein: CASTAGGGYNEQFF. The rearrangement joins TRBV5-1 to TRBJ2-1; 7 bases line up with TRBD2. CDR1 SGHRS and CDR2 YFSETQ come from the germline V gene. The CDR3 covers 14 residues. J gave up 3 bases and V 6 bases, and 6 bases lay outside the gene matches.

The rearrangement joins TRBV4-3 to TRBJ1-2; possibly TRBD1 for D (6 bases). In germline, CDR1 is LGHNA, CDR2 YSLEER. The CDR3 contains 15 residues. Trimming pared 1 base from V and 5 bases from J, leaving 14 bases between. The CDR3: CASSQGSAGEYGYTF. The CDR3 nucleotides read TGCGCCAGCAGCCAAGGATCGGCAGGGGAATATGGCTACACCTTC.

The J gene is TRBJ1-1, the V gene TRBV30, with TRBD1 matching 8 bases. The V gene end was trimmed by 4 bases and the J gene end by 3 bases; junction bases not matched to a gene: 1. Germline CDR1 is GTSNPN and CDR2 is SVGIG (reference sequence). CDR3 length: 12 residues. The CDR3 DNA follows: TGTGCCTGGACGACAGGGGACACTGAAGCTTTCTTT. Its protein is CAWTTGDTEAFF.

Here the CDR3 reads CASSQRGGQLPTNEKLFF. Here the CDR3 DNA reads TGTGCCAGCTCTCAAAGGGGAGGGCAGTTACCAACTAATGAAAAACTGTTTTTT. The chain carries TRBV9 and TRBJ1-4, with D tentatively TRBD1 (5 bases). Per germline, CDR1 SGDLS and CDR2 YYNGEE. V lost 7 bases and J 0 bases, leaving 22 bases between the germline ends. The CDR3 is 18 residues long.

The chain carries TRBV7-2 and TRBJ1-1, with 7 nucleotides matching TRBD1. The germline V gene encodes CDR1 SGHTA and CDR2 FQGNSA. The V segment lost 2 bases and the J segment 8 bases; nucleotides outside the gene matches: 8. The length of the CDR3 is 14 residues. The CDR3 reads CASSLIRTGAEAFF. The CDR3 DNA is TGTGCCAGCAGCTTAATCAGAACAGGGGCGGAAGCTTTCTTT.

The DNA for the CDR3 is TGTGCCAGCAGTGACTCCCCCGGGGAGCAGTACTTC. This codes for CASSDSPGEQYF. This chain connects TRBV28 to TRBJ2-7; no firm D call. The CDR3 loop spans 12 amino acids. The germline gives CDR1 MDHEN, CDR2 SYDVKM. Between the trimmed V and J ends, which lost 5 bases and 7 bases, there was a span of 12 bases.

This chain links TRBV15 with TRBJ1-5; D is ambiguous. Per the germline V gene, CDR1 is LNHNV and CDR2 is YYDKDF (reference sequence). The CDR3 has 15 residues. The V and J ends lost 0 bases and 2 bases respectively, with 8 bases between them. The CDR3: CATSREAVRNQPQHF. CDR3 DNA sequence: TGTGCCACCAGCAGAGAGGCAGTCCGCAATCAGCCCCAGCATTTT.

This chain's CDR3 is CATSRGYSISSGELFF. The CDR3 DNA reads as TGTGCCACCAGCAGAGGTTACAGCATATCCTCCGGGGAGCTGTTTTTT. V gene TRBV15 combines with J gene TRBJ2-2; no clear D. The CDR3 totals 16 residues. Germline CDR1 and CDR2: LNHNV and YYDKDF (reference sequence). Deletions cut 1 base from V and 6 bases from J, with 15 bases between.

DNA for the CDR3: TGCGCCAGCAGCTTGGATGGCGGGGGGCGATACAATGAGCAGTTCTTC. Translating it yields CASSLDGGGRYNEQFF. The chain couples TRBV5-1 to TRBJ2-1; 8 bases agree with TRBD2. Germline V gives CDR1 SGHRS, CDR2 YFSETQ. Trimming removed 0 bases from V and 4 bases from J; junction bases left unmatched: 6. The CDR3 sequence is 16 residues long.

The genes are TRBV29-1 and TRBJ2-2; weak D call: TRBD2 (6 bases). Germline V gene data show CDR1 as SQVTM and CDR2 as ANQGSEA. The CDR3 has 11 amino acids. V was shortened by 4 bases and J by 6 bases, with 6 bases between the two germline ends. CDR3 amino acids: CSVGGAGELFF. CDR3 coding DNA: TGCAGCGTTGGGGGGGCCGGGGAGCTGTTTTTT.

V is TRBV9 and J is TRBJ1-1; 9 nucleotides align to TRBD1. The germline gives CDR1 SGDLS, CDR2 YYNGEE. The V and J ends lost 4 bases and 5 bases, in that order; junction bases with no gene match: 9. This CDR3 contains 15 residues. The CDR3 sequence is CASSPGQGRGTEAFF. The DNA for the CDR3 is TGTGCCAGCAGCCCAGGACAGGGGAGAGGTACTGAAGCTTTCTTT.

This chain links TRBV29-1 with TRBJ2-6; 12 bases align to TRBD1. The CDR3 has 17 residues. Per the germline V gene, CDR1 is SQVTM and CDR2 is ANQGSEA. The J segment lost 2 bases and the V segment lost 7 bases, leaving 9 bases of the junction unmatched. CDR3 region: CSADTGTGGPGANVLTF. In DNA form, the CDR3 reads TGCAGCGCTGACACCGGGACAGGGGGCCCTGGGGCCAACGTCCTGACTTTC.

The chain couples TRBV19 to TRBJ2-2; 10 bases are shared with TRBD2. The germline gives CDR1 LNHDA, CDR2 SQIVND (reference sequence). V lost 3 bases and J lost 5; bases outside the gene matches: 6. The CDR3 has 16 residues. CDR3 nucleotides: TGTGCCAGTAGTATCTGGACTAGCGGATCTACCGGGGAGCTGTTTTTT. Translation gives CASSIWTSGSTGELFF.

The chain recombines TRBV5-1 with TRBJ1-2; tentatively, D is TRBD1 (5 bases). The V gene's germline CDR1 is SGHRS and CDR2 YFSETQ. The CDR3 is made up of 15 amino acids. V was cut by 4 bases and J by 4 bases, with 17 bases left in between. The CDR3 nucleotides are TGCGCCAGCAGCGCGATGCAGGGTGAAGGCTATGGCTACACCTTC. Protein: CASSAMQGEGYGYTF.

V and J are TRBV7-8 and TRBJ2-1; TRBD1 aligns across 9 bases. The CDR3 is made up of 14 amino acids. V lost 5 bases, J lost 7 bases, and 6 bases stayed unmatched. Germline V gene lookup returns CDR1 SGHVS and CDR2 FQNEAQ. Written as DNA, the CDR3 is TGTGCCAGCAGCCCCGGGGACAGGGTGAATGAGCAGTTCTTC. Residues: CASSPGDRVNEQFF.

CDR3 nucleotides: TGTGCCAGCAGCTCCCGGGGGGGGCCGGGGGAGACCCAGTACTTC. Residues: CASSSRGGPGETQYF. This chain links TRBV5-4 with TRBJ2-5; TRBD2 aligns across 8 bases. This CDR3 is 15 amino acids long. CDR1 is SGHNT and CDR2 is YYREEE in the germline V gene (reference sequence). V lost 3 bases, J lost 5 bases, and 9 bases stayed unmatched.

This clone was seen just once. The V call is TRBV27, the J call TRBJ2-3, with TRBD2 matching 10 bases. CDR1 is MNHEY, CDR2 SMNVEV, per germline (reference sequence). Trimming took 6 bases from V and 1 from J; bases not matched to a gene: 10. The length of the CDR3 is 17 residues. Here the CDR3 DNA reads TGTGCCAGCAGAAGGAAATTCGGGACTAGCGGCACAGATACGCAGTATTTT. Its translation: CASRRKFGTSGTDTQYF.

This rearrangement joins TRBV29-1 to TRBJ2-2, with 8 bases matching TRBD1. This CDR3 is built from 11 residues. Germline V CDR1 and CDR2: SQVTM, ANQGSEA. The ends lost 6 bases at V and 9 bases at J; junction bases unmatched: 3. Written as DNA, the CDR3 is TGCAGCGTACGGACAGGGTGGGAGCTGTTTTTT. This translates into CSVRTGWELFF.

The chain employs TRBV6-1 and TRBJ1-2; 11 positions agree with TRBD1. The CDR3 consists of 14 residues. J lost 4 bases, V lost 7 bases, and 5 bases had no gene match. Germline V gene sequence: CDR1 MNHNS, CDR2 SASEGT. DNA for the CDR3: TGTGCCAGCATGGGGGACAGGGGGGCCTATGGCTACACCTTC. The encoded protein is CASMGDRGAYGYTF.

The chain has TRBV11-3 and TRBJ2-5; 7 bases map to TRBD2. Trimming cost V 5 bases and J 5 bases; bases outside gene matches: 11. CDR1 and CDR2 from the germline V gene are SGHNT and YENEEA. The CDR3 length is 15 residues. The CDR3 sequence: CASSALAARVETQYF. The CDR3 coding sequence is TGTGCCAGCAGCGCCCTAGCGGCGAGGGTGGAGACCCAGTACTTC.

This sequence joins TRBV6-5 and TRBJ2-5; the match to TRBD2 covers 8 bases. V shed 0 bases and J 5 bases; nucleotides not matched to a gene: 8. The CDR3 contains 16 residues. Germline CDR1 reads MNHEY; CDR2 reads SVGAGI. The CDR3 loop reads CASSYSRGALRETQYF. DNA for the CDR3: TGTGCCAGCAGTTACTCGCGGGGGGCCCTTCGGGAGACCCAGTACTTC.

Here the CDR3 reads CASSYYRGFNTEAFF. For the CDR3, the DNA is TGTGCCAGCAGCTACTACAGGGGGTTTAACACTGAAGCTTTCTTT. V and J are TRBV5-8 and TRBJ1-1; 8 positions match TRBD1. This CDR3 is built from 15 residues. Germline V gene lookup returns CDR1 SGHTS and CDR2 YDEGEE. V trimming: 3 bases; J trimming: 2 bases; junction bases outside the gene matches: 6.

The V and J genes are TRBV7-9 and TRBJ2-4; TRBD1 agrees at 11 bases. The trim removed 1 base at V and 11 bases at J, leaving 7 bases unmatched. CDR1 SEHNR and CDR2 FQNEAQ come from the germline V gene (reference sequence). CDR3 length: 15 residues. Here the CDR3 reads CASSLDPDRGLVQYF. The DNA of the CDR3 is TGTGCCAGCAGCTTAGACCCGGACAGGGGGCTTGTTCAGTACTTC.